Listed below are T cell receptor beta chains from one sample, sequenced in a study of immune evolution from preneoplasia to lung adenocarcinoma. This table comes from immunoSEQ multiplex PCR, and its TCRdb copy is limited to in-frame clones, with some not included. The table includes 6,200 or so clones, 75% to 90% detected once. Sequenced: FFPE invasive lung adenocarcinoma tissue. The source is a person aged 50-75 years with lung adenocarcinoma. Each CDR3 is given with its conserved first and last residue. A D gene is named only where the DNA matches it firmly. For some rows the clone size is stated as once, few or many, or as a class when expanded; others skip it.

NA	TRBD1	TRBV4-1	TRBJ2-4	TGCGCCAGCAGCCACGGACAGGGGGCTGCCAAAAACATTCAGTACTTC	CASSHGQGAAKNIQYF
NA	NA	TRBV11-3	TRBJ2-2	TGTGCCAGCAGCTCCAGATTCGGGGAGCTGTTTTTT	CASSSRFGELFF
large	NA	TRBV19	TRBJ2-3	TGTGCCAGTAGAGACCTGAATATAGGAGATACGCAGTATTTT	CASRDLNIGDTQYF
once	NA	TRBV29-1	TRBJ1-4	TGCAGCGTTGGAGGATCCGGGACCGGTGAAAAACTGTTTTTT	CSVGGSGTGEKLFF
NA	NA	TRBV5-1	TRBJ1-2	TGCGCCAGCAGCTTGGATGGGGCCACCTATGGCTACACCTTC	CASSLDGATYGYTF
NA	TRBD2	TRBV19	TRBJ2-1	TGTGCCAGTAGTCCTGCGAGCGGGATCTACAATGAGCAGTTCTTC	CASSPASGIYNEQFF
NA	TRBD1	TRBV2	TRBJ2-7	TGTGCCAGCACCCAAGAGGGGGCTGGGAACGAGCAGTACTTC	CASTQEGAGNEQYF
NA	NA	TRBV28	TRBJ2-2	TGTGCCAGCAGGTCAGGGGTGCGGGACACCGGGGAGCTGTTTTTT	CASRSGVRDTGELFF
NA	TRBD2	TRBV28	TRBJ2-1	TGTGCCAGCAGGGCGGGACTAGCGGGAGAGAACTACAATGAGCAGTTCTTC	CASRAGLAGENYNEQFF
NA	TRBD1	TRBV7-9	TRBJ1-4	TGTGCCAGCAGCATGACAGGGAGTAATGAAAAACTGTTTTTT	CASSMTGSNEKLFF
NA	NA	TRBV30	TRBJ1-1	TGTGCCTGGAGTGGCCCCTCAATAGGTGAAGCTTTCTTT	CAWSGPSIGEAFF
NA	NA	TRBV18	TRBJ1-1	TGTGCCAGCTCACCGCAGGGTGGAACTGAAGCTTTCTTT	CASSPQGGTEAFF
NA	NA	TRBV6-1	TRBJ1-2	TGTGCCAGCAGACCGACAGAGTATGGCTACACCTTC	CASRPTEYGYTF
NA	TRBD2	TRBV19	TRBJ2-5	TGTGCCAGTAGTAGGCGGTCGGCGCGGGGGGAGACCCAGTACTTC	CASSRRSARGETQYF
NA	TRBD1	TRBV28	TRBJ2-7	TGTGCCAGTAAAAACAGGGGCCACTACGAGCAGTACTTC	CASKNRGHYEQYF
NA	TRBD1	TRBV10-3	TRBJ1-5	TGTGCCACCGGGACAGGGGATCCTCAGCCCCAGCATTTT	CATGTGDPQPQHF
NA	TRBD2	TRBV4-2	TRBJ2-7	TGTGCCAGCAGCCAAGAATCTTGGACTAGCGGGAGGGCCCTCTTACCCGAGCAGTACTTC	CASSQESWTSGRALLPEQYF
NA	NA	TRBV28	TRBJ2-3	TGTGCCAGCAGTTTGGGTGGCTCCGTGGATACGCAGTATTTT	CASSLGGSVDTQYF
NA	NA	TRBV5-6	TRBJ2-7	TGTGCCAGCACCCCGGGCTTGCTCCTGGGCGGCGAGCAGTACTTC	CASTPGLLLGGEQYF
NA	NA	TRBV29-1	TRBJ2-7	TGCAGCGTTGGAGGGGGCGGGAGCTCCTACGAGCAGTACTTC	CSVGGGGSSYEQYF
NA	NA	TRBV7-9	TRBJ1-5	TGTGCCAGCAGCTTAGGACTCAATCAGCCCCAGCATTTT	CASSLGLNQPQHF
NA	TRBD1	TRBV29-1	TRBJ1-5	TGCAGCGTTGGTGGGGGACAGGGAGTCGGTCAGCCCCAGCATTTT	CSVGGGQGVGQPQHF
NA	NA	TRBV7-8	TRBJ1-1	TGTGCCAGCAGCCCCCAGGGGAAGGGGACTGAAGCTTTCTTT	CASSPQGKGTEAFF
NA	TRBD2	TRBV5-4	TRBJ2-3	TGTGCCAGCAGCTTACTAGCGGGAGCGGGGACAGATACGCAGTATTTT	CASSLLAGAGTDTQYF
NA	NA	TRBV15	TRBJ2-2	TGTGCCACCAGCAGGGCGACAGGGACTGCCGGGGAGCTGTTTTTT	CATSRATGTAGELFF
NA	TRBD1	TRBV7-9	TRBJ2-5	TGTGCCAGCAGCCCCCGGACAGGGGCTGAAGAGACCCAGTACTTC	CASSPRTGAEETQYF
large	TRBD2	TRBV4-2	TRBJ2-1	TGTGCCAGCAGCCAAGATAGTCTAGCGGGAGGGAATGAGCAGTTCTTC	CASSQDSLAGGNEQFF
NA	NA	TRBV30	TRBJ1-6	TGTGCCTGGAGGCGCCGTTCACCCCTCCACTTT	CAWRRRSPLHF
NA	NA	TRBV21-1	TRBJ2-1	TGTGCCAGGCCACAGGGACTAACTGGGACTAGCGGGAGTAATGAGCAGTTCTTC	CARPQGLTGTSGSNEQFF
NA	NA	TRBV11-3	TRBJ2-3	TGTGCCAGCAGCTTAGACATCACAGATACGCAGTATTTT	CASSLDITDTQYF
once	TRBD1	TRBV10-2	TRBJ2-7	TGCGCCAGCACCTCGGACAGGTCTGTAAACTACGAGCAGTACTTC	CASTSDRSVNYEQYF
NA	TRBD2	TRBV4-1	TRBJ2-1	TGCGCCAGCAGCCAAGCCGAAGGACTAGCGGGACGATTATACAATGAGCAGTTCTTC	CASSQAEGLAGRLYNEQFF
NA	TRBD2	TRBV27	TRBJ2-5	TGTGCCAGCAGCTACAGCGGGAGCCAAGAGACCCAGTACTTC	CASSYSGSQETQYF
NA	NA	TRBV6-1	TRBJ2-2	TGTGCCAGCAGTGATCCCCGTCAACAGGGAGGGAGCACCGGGGAGCTGTTTTTT	CASSDPRQQGGSTGELFF
NA	NA	TRBV4-2	TRBJ2-7	TGTGCCAGCAGCCAAGTCGCCGACAACGAGCAGTACTTC	CASSQVADNEQYF
NA	NA	TRBV5-1	TRBJ1-2	TGCGCCAGCAGTGCACACATGGATGGACGGAACCCCTATGGCTACACCTTC	CASSAHMDGRNPYGYTF
NA	NA	TRBV18	TRBJ1-3	TGTGCCAGCTCACCAAATGGCCTACGCTCTGGAAACACCATATATTTT	CASSPNGLRSGNTIYF
NA	NA	TRBV6-1	TRBJ2-7	TGTGCCAGCAGTGAGATACAGGGTTCTTACGAGCAGTACTTC	CASSEIQGSYEQYF
NA	TRBD1	TRBV10-3	TRBJ2-7	TGTGCCATCAGTCTGGACAGGCCTTCCTACGAGCAGTACTTC	CAISLDRPSYEQYF
NA	NA	TRBV2	TRBJ2-2	TGTGCCAGCAACGCCTATCACACCGGGGAGCTGTTTTTT	CASNAYHTGELFF
NA	NA	TRBV29-1	TRBJ2-4	TGCAGCGTTGAGGGGACGGGACAACGGAATCAATACTTC	CSVEGTGQRNQYF
NA	NA	TRBV19	TRBJ1-2	TGTGCCAGTACGATAGAGGGACACTATGGCTACACCTTC	CASTIEGHYGYTF
NA	TRBD2	TRBV11-3	TRBJ2-7	TGTGCCAGCATCCCTAGCGGGGCCTACGAGCAGTACTTC	CASIPSGAYEQYF
NA	TRBD2	TRBV4-2	TRBJ2-3	TGTGCCAGCAGCCGCGCGGGGGGGCCAGATACGCAGTATTTT	CASSRAGGPDTQYF
NA	NA	TRBV27	TRBJ2-1	TGTGCCAGCAGTTTAGGGGCTACATATCCCTACAATGAGCAGTTCTTC	CASSLGATYPYNEQFF
NA	NA	TRBV18	TRBJ2-4	TGTGCCAGCTCACCTCAATTGGCCTCGGGAAACATTCAGTACTTC	CASSPQLASGNIQYF
NA	TRBD2	TRBV7-3	TRBJ2-5	TGTGCCAGCAGCTCACAAGCGGGAGAGGGTAAGACCCAGTACTTC	CASSSQAGEGKTQYF
NA	NA	TRBV6-4	TRBJ1-1	TGTGCCAGCAGTGTCAACGGGAACACTGAAGCTTTCTTT	CASSVNGNTEAFF
once	NA	TRBV19	TRBJ2-7	TGTGCCAGTAGTTTGACACGGACCTACGAGCAGTACTTC	CASSLTRTYEQYF
NA	NA	TRBV10-1	TRBJ2-7	TGCGCCAGCAGAGGAGCCTCCGACGAGCAGTACTTC	CASRGASDEQYF
NA	NA	TRBV11-2	TRBJ1-2	TGTGCCAGCAGCTTTAACAGGGCCGACTACACCTTC	CASSFNRADYTF
NA	TRBD1	TRBV7-6	TRBJ1-1	TGTGCCAGCAGCTGGGACAGGGGGGCTGAAGCTTTCTTT	CASSWDRGAEAFF
NA	TRBD2	TRBV23-1	TRBJ2-1	TGCGCCAGCAGTCAACCACCAACTAGCGGGAGGTCCAATGAGCAGTTCTTC	CASSQPPTSGRSNEQFF
NA	NA	TRBV25-1	TRBJ2-3	TGTGCCAGCACCCCCTCGGGCGATACGCAGTATTTT	CASTPSGDTQYF
NA	NA	TRBV21-1	TRBJ2-5	TGTGCCAGCAGCAATACTCAGGGCGAGCCGTACCAAGAGACCCAGTACTTC	CASSNTQGEPYQETQYF
NA	TRBD1	TRBV2	TRBJ2-1	TGTGCCAGCAATCAGGGGGTGGAGGCCAATGAGCAGTTCTTC	CASNQGVEANEQFF
NA	NA	TRBV4-1	TRBJ2-1	TGCGCCAGCAGCCAACCAGGGGGGCGAAATGAGCAGTTCTTC	CASSQPGGRNEQFF
NA	NA	TRBV11-1	TRBJ2-7	TGTGCCAGCAGCTTAGAAGGGTTTGGCTACGAGCAGTACTTC	CASSLEGFGYEQYF
NA	NA	TRBV5-4	TRBJ2-5	TGTGCCAGCAGCGGTAGGGGCCAAGAGACCCAGTACTTC	CASSGRGQETQYF
NA	NA	TRBV4-1	TRBJ1-1	TGCGCCAGCAGCCCAGAACTTTACACTGAAGCTTTCTTT	CASSPELYTEAFF